Listed here is a single T cell receptor beta chain. The sample comes from a study of blood T cell repertoires in COVID-19. Overall study context: PBMCs, B-cell-depleted T cells, or T cells were the source of the cDNA or gDNA that made up the material.

Per germline, CDR1 SEHNR and CDR2 FQNEAQ (reference sequence). The CDR3 totals 14 residues. V lost 2 bases and J 4 bases, leaving 12 bases between the germline ends. TCRdb's table, derived via immunoSEQ multiplex PCR, lists solely in-frame clones and lacks some. This sample carries more than 80,000 clones, around 88% of them seen once, and the ten largest clones take 8%. This chain connects TRBV7-9 to TRBJ2-7; D may be TRBD1 (5 bases). The source of this sequence is a man aged 45-65 years with active COVID-19. Specimen: peripheral blood. CDR3 sequence (DNA): TGTGCCAGCAGCTTACAAGGGGCTGTATACGAGCAGTACTTC. As protein: CASSLQGAVYEQYF.